This TCR beta chain was found in a study of blood T cell repertoires in COVID-19. About the research overall: Acute and convalescent COVID-19 specimens originated in the United States, Italy and Spain. PBMCs, B-cell-depleted T cells, or T cells provided the cDNA or gDNA that made up the material.

In the authors' methods: Nucleated cell counts were estimated from reference gene primer amplification. The repertoire was sequenced with immunoSEQ multiplex PCR; TCRdb's copy has only in-frame clones and lacks some. The D gene and trimming were derived from the DNA, and the V and J assignments and clone size from that table. Among fewer than 55,000 clones listed, roughly 84% were seen once. This CDR3 region has 16 residues. Trimming removed 2 bases from V and 1 base from J; junction bases left unmatched: 7. Germline-derived CDR1 and CDR2 are KGHSH and LQKENI. This clone was found a few times. The chain links TRBV18 to TRBJ1-1; 7 bases agree with TRBD1. This receptor was taken from a middle-aged man with acute or convalescent COVID-19. Sequenced material: peripheral blood. The DNA of the CDR3 is TGTGCCAGCTCACCAACGGTGGCAGGGGGGAACACTGAAGCTTTCTTT. It is translated as CASSPTVAGGNTEAFF. The full variable domain, with the rest looked up from reference TRBV18 and TRBJ1-1, is NAGVMQNPRHLVRRRGQEARLRCSPMKGHSHVYWYRQLPEEGLKFMVYLQKENIIDESGMPKERFSAEFPKEGPSILRIQQVVRGDSAAYFCASSPTVAGGNTEAFFGQGTRLTVV.